Listed below are T cell receptor beta chains from one sample, sequenced in a study of blood T cell repertoires in COVID-19. Data came from immunoSEQ multiplex PCR; TCRdb stores just in-frame clones and leaves some out. Of around 95,000 clones listed, around four fifths were seen once; the top ten hold about 12%. Sequencing was carried out using peripheral blood. The receptors come from a woman between 70 and 85 years old with acute or convalescent COVID-19. Both conserved end residues are part of each CDR3. The D gene is left open where the match is weak. Expanded clones get a size class; other rows say once, few or many, or leave the size out.

>TRBV27|.|.|16|TRBJ1-2
TGTGCCAGCAGTTTTAGGGGGAAGAGAGTATTCGGTGGCTACACCTTC
CASSFRGKRVFGGYTF
>TRBV9|.|.|16|TRBJ1-1
TGTGCCAGCAGCGTAGAGGACAGTCCTATGAACACTGAAGCTTTCTTT
CASSVEDSPMNTEAFF
>TRBV30|.|TRBD1|14|TRBJ1-3
TGTGCCTGGAGGGGCAGGGGGGCTGGAAACACCATATATTTT
CAWRGRGAGNTIYF
>TRBV3-1/TRBV3-2|once|.|15|TRBJ2-6
TGTGCCAGCAGCCCCGAGCTATCCCGGGCCAACGTCCTGACTTTC
CASSPELSRANVLTF
>TRBV5-5|.|.|15|TRBJ1-5
TGTGCCAGCAGCTTTGACAGTCGGCTCAATCAGCCCCAGCATTTT
CASSFDSRLNQPQHF
>TRBV4-1|once|.|14|TRBJ2-3
TGCGCCAGCAGCCAAGTCGGGAGCACAGATACGCAGTATTTT
CASSQVGSTDTQYF
>TRBV11-2|.|.|16|TRBJ2-1
TGTGCCAGCAGCTTTTCGGCGGGGCGCTCCTACAATGAGCAGTTCTTC
CASSFSAGRSYNEQFF
>TRBV5-4|.|.|13|TRBJ1-4
TGTGCCAGCAGCTGGGCCGGGGAAGAAAAACTGTTTTTT
CASSWAGEEKLFF
>TRBV6-5|.|.|13|TRBJ2-3
TGTGCCAGCAAAGTGTCCGTCAGAGATACGCAGTATTTT
CASKVSVRDTQYF
>TRBV2|.|.|14|TRBJ1-1
TGTGCCAGCCTCTTGGATGGGAGGAGCACTGAAGCTTTCTTT
CASLLDGRSTEAFF
>TRBV28|.|.|14|TRBJ1-2
TGTGCCAGCAGTTTAGGACAGCTCCTAGGGGGCTACACCTTC
CASSLGQLLGGYTF
>TRBV19|.|TRBD1|15|TRBJ2-7
TGTGCCAGTAGTGGGGACAGGGGATCGGGCTACGAGCAGTACTTC
CASSGDRGSGYEQYF
>TRBV5-4|once|TRBD2|16|TRBJ2-1
TGTGCCAGCAGCTTGGTGCTAGCGGGGGGGAAGAATGAGCAGTTCTTC
CASSLVLAGGKNEQFF
>TRBV5-1|.|.|18|TRBJ1-1
TGCGCCAGCAGCTTGGCCGGGTTCGAAGGGGGATTACGTACTGAAGCTTTCTTT
CASSLAGFEGGLRTEAFF
>TRBV5-1|.|.|14|TRBJ1-5
TGCGCCAGCAGCTTGGAAACAGGTGATCAGCCCCAGCATTTT
CASSLETGDQPQHF
>TRBV7-2|few|.|15|TRBJ1-5
TGTGCCAGCAGCTTAGACCCAGCGCAGCATCAGCCCCAGCATTTT
CASSLDPAQHQPQHF
>TRBV11-2|.|.|14|TRBJ2-1
TGTGCCAGCAGCCCGCGCCAGGAGGGGAATGAGCAGTTCTTC
CASSPRQEGNEQFF
>TRBV19|.|.|14|TRBJ1-1
TGTGCCACCCATGAACAGTCCATGAACACTGAAGCTTTCTTT
CATHEQSMNTEAFF
>TRBV29-1|medium-sized|TRBD1|11|TRBJ2-2
TGCAGCGCACAGGGGCAGGGGGAGCTGTTTTTT
CSAQGQGELFF
>TRBV3-1/TRBV3-2|.|TRBD1|15|TRBJ1-2
TGTGCCAGCAGCCAAGGGATCGACAGGGGCTATGGCTACACCTTC
CASSQGIDRGYGYTF
>TRBV4-1|.|.|15|TRBJ2-2
TGCGCCAGCAGCCAAGATATGCCAGGGCGAGCGGAGCTGTTTTTT
CASSQDMPGRAELFF
>TRBV5-1|.|.|14|TRBJ2-5
TGCGCCAGCAGTTGGAGGGACAGCCAAGAGACCCAGTACTTC
CASSWRDSQETQYF
>TRBV19|.|.|12|TRBJ1-1
TGTGCCAGTAGCGGGTGGAACACTGAAGCTTTCTTT
CASSGWNTEAFF
>TRBV5-1|.|TRBD1|15|TRBJ2-3
TGCGCCAGCAGCTTGGACAGGGGAAGAACAGATACGCAGTATTTT
CASSLDRGRTDTQYF
>TRBV19|.|.|12|TRBJ1-5
TGTGCCACGGGTCCGGGCAATCAGCCCCAGCATTTT
CATGPGNQPQHF
>TRBV11-2|many|TRBD1|16|TRBJ1-1
TGTGCCAGCAGAAAAACCAGGGGGCGCGAGAACACTGAAGCTTTCTTT
CASRKTRGRENTEAFF
>TRBV5-1|.|.|19|TRBJ2-1
TGCGCCAGCAGCTTGGGTTCTACGGCAGCAAGGAGCTCCTACAATGAGCAGTTCTTC
CASSLGSTAARSSYNEQFF
>TRBV9|.|.|17|TRBJ2-1
TGTGCCAGCAGCGAGGACAGCCCCCTAAGCTCCTACAATGAGCAGTTCTTC
CASSEDSPLSSYNEQFF
>TRBV6-4|medium-sized|.|13|TRBJ1-5
TGTGCCAGCAGCTCAGGGGAAGGTCAGCCCCAGCATTTT
CASSSGEGQPQHF
>TRBV5-1|.|TRBD1|16|TRBJ2-5
TGCGCCAGCAGCCCAGGGGACAGGGGGTACCAAGAGACCCAGTACTTC
CASSPGDRGYQETQYF
>TRBV29-1|once|TRBD1|13|TRBJ2-5
TGCAGCGTGAAAGGGGGACAGCAAGAGACCCAGTACTTC
CSVKGGQQETQYF
>TRBV18|.|.|12|TRBJ2-7
TGTGCCAGCTCACCAGTAGGGGGCGAGCAGTACTTC
CASSPVGGEQYF
>TRBV5-6|.|TRBD1|16|TRBJ1-2
TGTGCCAGCAGCTTCGGTTGGACAGGGCAGACGGGTGGCTACACCTTC
CASSFGWTGQTGGYTF
>TRBV6-5|.|.|13|TRBJ1-5
TGTGCCAGCAGTCTGCAGGTCAATCAGCCCCAGCATTTT
CASSLQVNQPQHF
>TRBV5-1|.|TRBD2|16|TRBJ2-5
TGCGCCAGCAGCTTGGTCCCTTTCGGGGGGCAAGAGACCCAGTACTTC
CASSLVPFGGQETQYF
>TRBV4-3|.|.|14|TRBJ2-5
TGCGCCAGCAGCCAAGATACGGGGAAGGAGACCCAGTACTTC
CASSQDTGKETQYF
>TRBV19|.|TRBD1|17|TRBJ1-2
TGTGCCAGTAGTATAACGAGCCGACAGGGGGGAAACTATGGCTACACCTTC
CASSITSRQGGNYGYTF
>TRBV5-4|.|.|12|TRBJ1-2
TGTGCCAGCAGCTTGGCCGGCTATGGCTACACCTTC
CASSLAGYGYTF
>TRBV2|.|.|14|TRBJ2-5
TGTGCCAGCATGCCCGGGACATCTCTGCAGACCCAGTACTTC
CASMPGTSLQTQYF
>TRBV28|few|.|15|TRBJ1-5
TGTGCCAGCAGTGCTCTACGTTCCTTCAATCAGCCCCAGCATTTT
CASSALRSFNQPQHF
>TRBV7-9|.|TRBD1|14|TRBJ1-4
TGTGCCAGCAGCCGACAGGGTTTGGGTGAAAAACTGTTTTTT
CASSRQGLGEKLFF
>TRBV12-5|.|TRBD2|16|TRBJ2-1
TGTGCTAGTGGATCCGGACTAGCGGGGGGGTTCGATGAGCAGTTCTTC
CASGSGLAGGFDEQFF
>TRBV7-8|.|TRBD1|17|TRBJ1-3
TGTGCCAGCAGCCCCTCGGGGACAGGGGGATCTGGAAACACCATATATTTT
CASSPSGTGGSGNTIYF
>TRBV19|.|TRBD2|15|TRBJ2-5
TGTGCCAGTAGTAACACCGGGACTAGCTCGGAGACCCAGTACTTC
CASSNTGTSSETQYF
>TRBV6-1|.|.|15|TRBJ2-1
TGTGCCAGCAGTGAAGAATTTCACTCCTACAATGAGCAGTTCTTC
CASSEEFHSYNEQFF